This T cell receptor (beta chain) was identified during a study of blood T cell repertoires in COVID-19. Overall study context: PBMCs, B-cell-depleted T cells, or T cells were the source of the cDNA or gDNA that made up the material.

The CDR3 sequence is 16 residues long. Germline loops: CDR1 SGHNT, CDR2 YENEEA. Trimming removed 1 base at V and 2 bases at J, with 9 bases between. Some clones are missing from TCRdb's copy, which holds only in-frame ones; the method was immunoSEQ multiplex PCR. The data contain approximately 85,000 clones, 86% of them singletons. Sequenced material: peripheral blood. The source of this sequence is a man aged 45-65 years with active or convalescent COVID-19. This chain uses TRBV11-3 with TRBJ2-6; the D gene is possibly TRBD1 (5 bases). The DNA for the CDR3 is TGTGCCAGCAGCTTAGTATCAGGGCCTGGGGCCAACGTCCTGACTTTC. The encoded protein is CASSLVSGPGANVLTF.